This section outlines one TCR beta chain sequence together with its context. The CDR3 length is 15 residues. In germline, CDR1 is SGHRS, CDR2 YFSETQ. Losses at the gene ends were 0 bases for V and 0 bases for J; bases not matched to a gene: 2. This entry is derived from a study of blood T cell repertoires in COVID-19. The overall study: PBMCs, B-cell-depleted T cells, or T cells were the source of the cDNA or gDNA that made up the material.

Authors' methods: Researchers report that nucleated cell counts were estimated from reference gene primer amplification. TCRdb's table, derived via immunoSEQ multiplex PCR, lists solely in-frame clones and lacks some. Clonal size and the V and J genes are those of that table, whereas D and trimming came from the DNA. The table lists 120,000 to 150,000 clones, 80% of them singletons. The receptor comes from a man aged 60-69 years with active or convalescent COVID-19. Sequenced: peripheral blood. V usage is TRBV5-1 and J usage is TRBJ2-5; 7 bases align to TRBD2. CDR3 protein: CASSLARGDQETQYF. In DNA form, the CDR3 reads TGCGCCAGCAGCTTGGCCCGGGGGGACCAAGAGACCCAGTACTTC. The full variable domain, rest sourced from reference TRBV5-1 and TRBJ2-5, is KAGVTQTPRYLIKTRGQQVTLSCSPISGHRSVSWYQQTPGQGLQFLFEYFSETQRNKGNFPGRFSGRQFSNSRSEMNVSTLELGDSALYLCASSLARGDQETQYFGPGTRLLVL.